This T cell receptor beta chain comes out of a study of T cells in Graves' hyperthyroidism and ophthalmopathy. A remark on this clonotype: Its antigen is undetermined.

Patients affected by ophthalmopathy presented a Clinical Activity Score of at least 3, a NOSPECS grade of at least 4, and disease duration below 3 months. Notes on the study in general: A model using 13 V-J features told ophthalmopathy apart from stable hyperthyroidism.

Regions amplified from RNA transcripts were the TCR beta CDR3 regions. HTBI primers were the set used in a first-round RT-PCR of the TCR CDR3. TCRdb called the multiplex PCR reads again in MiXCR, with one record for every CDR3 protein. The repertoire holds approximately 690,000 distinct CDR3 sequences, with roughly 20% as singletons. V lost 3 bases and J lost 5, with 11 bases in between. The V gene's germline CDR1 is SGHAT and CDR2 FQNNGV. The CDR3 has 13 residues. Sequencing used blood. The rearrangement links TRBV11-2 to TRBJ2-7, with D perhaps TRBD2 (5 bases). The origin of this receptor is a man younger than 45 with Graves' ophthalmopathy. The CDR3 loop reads CASSFELANEQYF. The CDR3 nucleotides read TGTGCCAGCAGCTTTGAGCTAGCCAACGAGCAGTACTTC. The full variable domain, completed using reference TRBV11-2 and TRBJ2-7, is EAGVAQSPRYKIIEKRQSVAFWCNPISGHATLYWYQQILGQGPKLLIQFQNNGVVDDSQLPKDRFSAERLKGVDSTLKIQPAKLEDSAVYLCASSFELANEQYFGPGTRLTVT.